The 7 T cell receptor beta chains below all came from one sample that was sequenced in a study of blood T cell repertoires in COVID-19. Measured with immunoSEQ multiplex PCR; TCRdb has only the in-frame clones, and not every one. The table lists 250,000 or so clones, approximately 85% of them singletons. The sample comprised peripheral blood. Every receptor here comes from an older woman with acute or convalescent COVID-19.

The rearrangement joins TRBV7-8 to TRBJ2-2, with 13 bases lining up with TRBD2. With V trimmed by 10 bases and J by 4 bases, 12 bases remained unmatched. In germline, CDR1 is SGHVS, CDR2 FQNEAQ. This CDR3 contains 17 residues. The CDR3 loop reads CATRWTSGGVGTGELFF. The CDR3 DNA is TGTGCCACCAGATGGACTAGCGGGGGAGTGGGCACCGGGGAGCTGTTTTTT.

V usage is TRBV7-9 and J usage is TRBJ1-2, with D possibly being TRBD1 (5 bases). Germline CDR1 and CDR2: SEHNR and FQNEAQ (reference sequence). Trimming removed 4 bases at V and 2 bases at J, with 17 bases between. CDR3 length: 16 amino acids. CDR3 residues: CASSSLGLHENYGYTF. CDR3 nucleotide sequence: TGTGCCAGCAGCTCCCTGGGGCTTCACGAGAACTATGGCTACACCTTC.

The genes are TRBV4-2 and TRBJ2-2, with a possible D match to TRBD1 (6 bases). Per germline, CDR1 LGHNA and CDR2 YNFKEQ. The CDR3 is made up of 17 amino acids. Deletions cut 2 bases from V and 3 bases from J, with 16 bases between. This chain's CDR3 is CASSQSMAGAYTGELFF. In nucleotides, the CDR3 is TGTGCCAGCAGCCAATCTATGGCAGGGGCCTACACCGGGGAGCTGTTTTTT.

The V call is TRBV19, the J call TRBJ1-5, with 8 bases identical to TRBD1. Germline CDR1 and CDR2: LNHDA and SQIVND (reference sequence). The CDR3 extends over 12 amino acids. Trimming at V came to 6 bases and at J to 6 bases, leaving 1 base not matched to a gene. The CDR3 loop is CASRDRVQPQHF. The CDR3, as DNA: TGTGCCAGTAGGGACAGGGTTCAGCCCCAGCATTTT.

This sequence joins TRBV5-1 and TRBJ1-1; 7 nucleotides line up with TRBD1. The CDR3 runs 16 residues. Germline V CDR1 and CDR2: SGHRS, YFSETQ. The V and J ends lost 1 base and 0 bases, in that order; junction bases with no gene match: 6. CDR3 nucleotide sequence: TGCGCCAGCAGCTTGTCTACAGGGGTTCTGAACACTGAAGCTTTCTTT. It is translated as CASSLSTGVLNTEAFF.

CDR3 protein: CASSQTTGGTNEKLFF. As DNA, the CDR3 is TGTGCCAGCAGCCAGACGACAGGGGGGACTAATGAAAAACTGTTTTTT. V and J are TRBV4-2 and TRBJ1-4; 9 nucleotides align to TRBD1. J gave up 2 bases and V 3 bases, and 4 bases lay outside the gene matches. Germline CDR1 and CDR2: LGHNA and YNFKEQ. The CDR3 runs to 16 residues.

CDR3 in DNA: TGTGCCAGCAGTCCCACGGGGAACTATGGCTACACCTTC. Protein: CASSPTGNYGYTF. The chain couples TRBV6-4 to TRBJ1-2, with no clear D. Trimming removed 5 bases at V and 2 bases at J, with 9 bases between. CDR3 length equals 13 residues. The germline CDR1 and CDR2 sequences are MRHNA and SNTAGT.